Shown below are 28 T cell receptor beta chains from a single sample sequenced in a study of memory CD4+ T cells and cytomegalovirus serostatus (dated by TCRdb to the late 2010s). The receptor library was made with the immunoSEQ multiplex PCR assay. Entries here come from immuneACCESS through TCRdb and include only in-frame sequences with V and J called. Some clones fail to appear in such tables; in the studies checked, an unresolved V gene covers under half of the shortfall, and the cause of the remainder is unknown. Present in this sample are tens of thousands of clones, over 70% of which were seen just once. Of the sample, roughly 2.7% falls within the top ten clones. A FACSAria II was used to sort memory CD4+ T cells, defined as single viable CD3+CD4+CD8-CD45RO+ cells. Sequenced material: memory CD4+ T cells from blood. These receptor sequences come from an adult in good health and CMV-seropositive.

This clone was recorded a few times. J is TRBJ1-5 and V is TRBV7-9, with D unclear. Trimming removed 2 bases from V and 1 base from J, with 3 bases in between. The germline V gene has CDR1 SEHNR and CDR2 FQNEAQ (reference sequence). This CDR3 has 13 residues. The CDR3: CASSLSSNQPQHF. The DNA for the CDR3 is TGTGCCAGCAGCTTATCCAGCAATCAGCCCCAGCATTTT.

The chain carries TRBV18 and TRBJ2-5; 9 bases line up with TRBD2. This CDR3 region has 18 residues. Germline loops: CDR1 KGHSH, CDR2 LQKENI. Trimming removed 2 bases from V and 2 bases from J; junction bases left unmatched: 12. The CDR3 is CASSPRDSGSGSQETQYF. The CDR3 coding sequence is TGTGCCAGCTCACCAAGGGATTCGGGTAGCGGGAGTCAAGAGACCCAGTACTTC.

A few counts support this clone. This rearrangement joins TRBV30 to TRBJ1-2; D ambiguous. Between the trimmed V and J ends, which lost 5 bases and 8 bases, there was a span of 12 bases. Germline assignment: CDR1 GTSNPN and CDR2 SVGIG (reference sequence). CDR3 size: 11 residues. In nucleotides, the CDR3 is TGTGCCTGGGCCCATCTAGGGGGCTACACCTTC. Encoded protein: CAWAHLGGYTF.

This chain links TRBV7-8 with TRBJ2-5; the D gene is possibly TRBD2 (6 bases). Germline V gene sequence: CDR1 SGHVS, CDR2 FQNEAQ. CDR3 length: 14 amino acids. Between the trimmed V and J ends, which lost 5 bases and 5 bases, there was a span of 15 bases. The DNA for the CDR3 is TGTGCCAGCAGCCGAGGGCCTGGGGGGGAGACCCAGTACTTC. This gives the protein CASSRGPGGETQYF.

The chain uses TRBV19 and TRBJ1-5; D might be TRBD1 (5 bases). The germline V gene encodes CDR1 LNHDA and CDR2 SQIVND (reference sequence). The CDR3 covers 14 residues. The V end was cut by 4 bases, the J end by 7 bases, with 14 bases between. CDR3 in DNA: TGTGCCAGTAGTAGGGACGGCCTGGGGCAGCCCCAGCATTTT. Amino acid sequence: CASSRDGLGQPQHF. The whole variable domain, filled in from reference TRBV19 and TRBJ1-5, reads DGGITQSPKYLFRKEGQNVTLSCEQNLNHDAMYWYRQDPGQGLRLIYYSQIVNDFQKGDIAEGYSVSREKKESFPLTVTSAQKNPTAFYLCASSRDGLGQPQHFGDGTRLSIL.

The chain carries TRBV11-2 and TRBJ2-7; 11 bases align to TRBD1. The trim removed 7 bases at V and 4 bases at J, leaving 6 bases unmatched. Germline V gene data show CDR1 as SGHAT and CDR2 as FQNNGV. The CDR3 runs 14 residues. The CDR3: CASTLDRGRYEQYF. The CDR3 nucleotides are TGTGCCAGCACCCTGGACAGGGGGCGATACGAGCAGTACTTC.

The V gene is TRBV15, the J gene TRBJ2-1; 7 bases align to TRBD2. The CDR3 spans 14 residues. V dropped 7 bases and J dropped 9; count of bases not matched to a gene: 12. The germline V gene encodes CDR1 LNHNV and CDR2 YYDKDF (reference sequence). Here the CDR3 DNA reads TGTGCCACCACTAGGGTCGCGGGAGCGGTTGAGCAGTTCTTC. It translates to CATTRVAGAVEQFF. The full variable domain, its missing parts supplied by reference TRBV15 and TRBJ2-1, is DAMVIQNPRYQVTQFGKPVTLSCSQTLNHNVMYWYQQKSSQAPKLLFHYYDKDFNNEADTPDNFQSRRPNTSFCFLDIRSPGLGDTAMYLCATTRVAGAVEQFFGPGTRLTVL.

This clone has a handful of counts. The V and J genes are TRBV21-1 and TRBJ2-7. TRBV21-1 is marked as a pseudogene. This CDR3 is 11 amino acids long. DNA for the CDR3: TGTGCCAGCAGTTACCCCTACGAGCAGTACTTC. The encoded protein is CASSYPYEQYF.

The chain employs TRBV19 and TRBJ1-5; unclear D gene. Germline-derived CDR1 and CDR2 are LNHDA and SQIVND (reference sequence). The CDR3 totals 17 residues. The V gene lost 0 bases and the J gene lost 4 bases, with 16 bases spanning the gap. This CDR3 is CASSIELGGRRNQPQHF. CDR3 sequence (DNA): TGTGCCAGTAGTATAGAATTAGGTGGAAGGAGGAATCAGCCCCAGCATTTT.

The V gene is TRBV10-3, the J gene TRBJ2-3; D call uncertain. This CDR3 region has 15 residues. Trimming removed 0 bases from V and 0 bases from J, with 7 bases in between. Germline V gives CDR1 ENHRY, CDR2 SYGVKD. CDR3 DNA: TGTGCCATCAGTGAGTCCGGACCTAGCACAGATACGCAGTATTTT. Protein: CAISESGPSTDTQYF.

V and J are TRBV14 and TRBJ2-5; D possibly corresponds to TRBD2 (6 bases). Germline CDR1 is SGHDN and CDR2 is FVKESK. The CDR3 sequence is 14 residues long. The V gene lost 1 base and the J gene lost 4 bases, with 10 bases spanning the gap. CDR3 sequence (DNA): TGTGCCAGCAGCCAAGTCCTGGGGGGAGAGACCCAGTACTTC. It yields the protein CASSQVLGGETQYF.

The J gene is TRBJ1-5, the V gene TRBV19, with 8 nucleotides matching TRBD1. V gave up 7 bases and J gave up 1 base; unmatched junction bases: 3. CDR1 and CDR2 from the germline V gene are LNHDA and SQIVND (reference sequence). The CDR3 has 14 amino acids. CDR3 DNA sequence: TGTGCCAGTAAGAGGACAGGGAGCAATCAGCCCCAGCATTTT. Translation gives CASKRTGSNQPQHF.

The genes are TRBV5-1 and TRBJ2-6; the D is unclear. V shed 0 bases and J shed 1 base, with 11 bases lying between them. Germline assignment: CDR1 SGHRS and CDR2 YFSETQ. The CDR3 has 17 amino acids. The CDR3 loop is CASSLVGQKSGANVLTF. Here the CDR3 DNA reads TGCGCCAGCAGCTTGGTGGGTCAGAAGTCTGGGGCCAACGTCCTGACTTTC.

This chain links TRBV6-5 with TRBJ2-3; 7 bases fit TRBD2. The J segment lost 7 bases and the V segment lost 6 bases, leaving 10 bases of the junction unmatched. CDR1 and CDR2 from the germline V gene are MNHEY and SVGAGI. The CDR3 runs to 14 residues. The CDR3 loop reads CASSPAGPRNTQYF. DNA for the CDR3: TGTGCCAGCAGCCCAGCGGGACCAAGGAATACGCAGTATTTT.

The rearrangement joins TRBV6-6 to TRBJ2-1; 8 bases are shared with TRBD1. This CDR3 region has 14 residues. Per germline, CDR1 MNHNY and CDR2 SVGAGI (reference sequence). V was clipped by 5 bases and J by 6 bases; unmatched bases: 6. CDR3 nucleotide sequence: TGTGCCAGCAGTACCAGACAGGGGAGCAATGAGCAGTTCTTC. This encodes CASSTRQGSNEQFF.

V usage is TRBV6-1 and J usage is TRBJ1-1, with D tentatively TRBD1 (6 bases). The V gene's germline CDR1 is MNHNS and CDR2 SASEGT. Between the trimmed V and J ends, which lost 2 bases and 3 bases, there was a span of 13 bases. The CDR3 runs 15 residues. CDR3 coding DNA: TGTGCCAGCAGTGAATATTTCGGGGGCCACACTGAAGCTTTCTTT. It translates to CASSEYFGGHTEAFF.

V is TRBV5-4 and J is TRBJ2-3; D is ambiguous. This CDR3 comprises 11 residues. CDR1 SGHNT and CDR2 YYREEE come from the germline V gene (reference sequence). V lost 2 bases to trimming and J lost 6 bases, with 4 bases between them. The CDR3: CASSFRDTQYF. The CDR3 DNA reads TGTGCCAGCAGCTTCAGGGATACGCAGTATTTT.

The chain carries TRBV30 and TRBJ2-2, with TRBD1 matching 8 bases. Unmatched junction bases numbered 3, after V lost 3 bases and J lost 3 bases. The germline gives CDR1 GTSNPN, CDR2 SVGIG (reference sequence). This CDR3 is built from 14 residues. CDR3 DNA: TGTGCCTGGAGATGGACAGGGCACACCGGGGAGCTGTTTTTT. Translated: CAWRWTGHTGELFF.

V gene TRBV29-1 combines with J gene TRBJ2-2; 8 nucleotides line up with TRBD2. V shed 6 bases, J shed 5 bases, and the junction held 11 bases outside the gene matches. The CDR3 consists of 15 residues. The V gene's germline CDR1 is SQVTM and CDR2 ANQGSEA. The DNA of the CDR3 is TGCAGCGTAGACCGTAGCGGGGTCGGGACCGGGGAGCTGTTTTTT. Protein: CSVDRSGVGTGELFF.

The chain couples TRBV5-8 to TRBJ2-3, with D perhaps assigned TRBD1 or TRBD2 (7 bases each). V lost 4 bases to trimming and J lost 6 bases, with 24 bases between them. This CDR3 is 17 amino acids long. Germline CDR1 reads SGHTS; CDR2 reads YDEGEE. CDR3 protein: CASSPGGAGLGVDTQYF. Written as DNA, the CDR3 is TGTGCCAGCAGCCCAGGGGGTGCAGGACTAGGAGTGGATACGCAGTATTTT.

The chain uses TRBV5-1 and TRBJ1-1; D gene unclear. This CDR3 comprises 15 residues. V was pared by 4 bases and J by 2 bases, with 15 bases between. Germline V lookup: CDR1 SGHRS, CDR2 YFSETQ. CDR3 sequence reads: CASSPVIGLNTEAFF. CDR3 nucleotide sequence: TGCGCCAGCAGCCCTGTTATAGGCCTTAACACTGAAGCTTTCTTT.

This clone has a handful of counts. The rearrangement joins TRBV7-9 to TRBJ1-3, with D possibly being TRBD1 (5 bases). Trimming took off 5 bases at V and 0 bases at J, with 17 bases between the two ends. The CDR3 has 17 residues. Germline CDR1 and CDR2: SEHNR and FQNEAQ (reference sequence). CDR3: CASSLTLGESSGNTIYF. The CDR3 DNA reads TGTGCCAGCAGCCTTACCTTGGGGGAGAGCTCTGGAAACACCATATATTTT.

This clone was observed a few times. The chain carries TRBV20-1 and TRBJ2-5, with D possibly being TRBD1 (5 bases). V was trimmed by 3 bases and J by 5 bases, leaving 7 bases between them. Germline CDR1 and CDR2: DFQATT and SNEGSKA (reference sequence). The CDR3 sequence is 11 residues long. CDR3 in DNA: TGCAGTGCTAGGGGGCAGGAGACCCAGTACTTC. It is translated as CSARGQETQYF.

CDR3 coding DNA: TGTGCCAGCAGCGTAGAGGACAGGGGTAATACGCAGTATTTT. Translation gives CASSVEDRGNTQYF. This chain connects TRBV9 to TRBJ2-3; 9 nucleotides match TRBD1. Germline-derived CDR1 and CDR2 are SGDLS and YYNGEE. The CDR3 covers 14 residues. J gave up 7 bases and V 0 bases, and 3 bases lay outside the gene matches.

The chain links TRBV18 to TRBJ1-1, with 10 bases lining up with TRBD1. This CDR3 is built from 22 residues. V dropped 3 bases and J dropped 10; count of bases not matched to a gene: 32. Germline CDR1 reads KGHSH; CDR2 reads LQKENI. CDR3 in DNA: TGTGCCAGCTCACCCCGCAATACCGGGACAGGGGCCCTATTCGCAGAAGGGAGAGGAGCTTTCTTT. As protein: CASSPRNTGTGALFAEGRGAFF.

The rearrangement joins TRBV7-8 to TRBJ1-5; 8 nucleotides match TRBD1. CDR3 length: 17 amino acids. Germline values: CDR1 SGHVS, CDR2 FQNEAQ. With 5 bases clipped from V and 3 bases from J, the junction kept 12 bases outside the gene matches. The CDR3 bases are TGTGCCAGCAGCCCCCGTACAGGGGGATCATACAATCAGCCCCAGCATTTT. Amino acid sequence: CASSPRTGGSYNQPQHF.

The chain uses TRBV12-5 and TRBJ1-2, with 10 bases matching TRBD1. Losses at the gene ends were 6 bases for V and 8 bases for J; bases not matched to a gene: 12. The germline gives CDR1 LGHNT, CDR2 FRNRAP. This CDR3 contains 15 residues. CDR3 DNA sequence: TGTGCTAGTGGCCGGGACAGGGGAAGTTCCGGCGGCTACACCTTC. It is translated as CASGRDRGSSGGYTF.

The J gene is TRBJ1-4, the V gene TRBV7-2, with unresolved D. V was pared by 5 bases and J by 4 bases, with 11 bases between. The length of the CDR3 is 14 residues. Looked up from germline, CDR1 is SGHTA and CDR2 is FQGNSA. CDR3 nucleotide sequence: TGTGCCAGCAGCCTAGGGCCGAATAATGAAAAACTGTTTTTT. Protein sequence: CASSLGPNNEKLFF. Drawing the rest from reference TRBV7-2 and TRBJ1-4, the complete variable domain is GAGVSQSPSNKVTEKGKDVELRCDPISGHTALYWYRQSLGQGLEFLIYFQGNSAPDKSGLPSDRFSAERTGGSVSTLTIQRTQQEDSAVYLCASSLGPNNEKLFFGSGTQLSVL.